The 2 T cell receptor beta chains below come from one sample, sequenced in a study of T-cell reconstitution after alpha-beta-depleted transplantation in children. Unique molecular identifiers were incorporated into the prepared TCRbeta library. TCRdb itself ran the PCR reads through MiXCR, one entry per CDR3 protein. The data show about 250,000 distinct CDR3 sequences, 20% to 30% seen once. The sample here was PBMCs, mostly from graft donor cells, taken 360 days after TCRalphabeta/CD19-depleted stem cell transplant. The receptors come from a female patient aged 2-9 years who had a stem cell transplant for congenital amegakaryocytic thrombocytopenia, so the T cells may come from the graft donor.

The CDR3 is CSARGDTEYSTDTQYF. CDR3 DNA: TGCAGTGCCCGAGGAGACACCGAATACTCCACAGATACGCAGTATTTT. The chain employs TRBV20-1 and TRBJ2-3; D unclear. This CDR3 is 16 amino acids long. Germline lookup yields CDR1 DFQATT and CDR2 SNEGSKA (reference sequence). The V gene lost 6 bases and the J gene lost 2 bases, with 21 bases spanning the gap.

This clonotype was seen a few times. The chain is built from TRBV20-1 and TRBJ2-1; D is possibly TRBD1 or TRBD2 (5 bases each). The CDR3 is 15 residues long. Germline-derived CDR1 and CDR2 are DFQATT and SNEGSKA (reference sequence). Deletions cut 4 bases from V and 3 bases from J, with 16 bases between. Written as DNA, the CDR3 is TGCAGTGCTACCAGCTGGGAGACAGACTACAATGAGCAGTTCTTC. Its protein is CSATSWETDYNEQFF.